The T cell receptor (beta chain) described here comes from a study of OX40 agonist ivuxolimab in advanced cancers. Study summary: Patients took ivuxolimab, an agonistic anti-OX40 (CD134) antibody.

As to this clone: Its antigen remains unknown.

Clones were sequenced by immunoSEQ multiplex PCR, and TCRdb holds only the in-frame ones, with some missing. Counted here are about 19,000 clones, over 60% occurring once; the ten biggest clones make up approximately 19%. Study outcomes and limitations: On average, CD8+ T cells had more expanded clones than CD4+.

Germline V CDR1 and CDR2: LGHNA, YSLEER. V lost 0 bases, J lost 11 bases, and 18 bases lay in between. CDR3 length: 15 amino acids. With autoimmune disease history or systemic immunosuppression, patients were excluded. The gene calls are TRBV4-3 and TRBJ2-3, with D possibly matching TRBD1 (5 bases). Sample: CD4+ or CD8+ T cells sorted from blood, taken in a trial of the OX40 agonist ivuxolimab. The TCR sequence derives from an adult with an advanced solid tumor such as melanoma, head and neck, liver or kidney cancer. The CDR3 loop reads CASSQDPGHTQGQYF. DNA for the CDR3: TGCGCCAGCAGCCAAGACCCCGGACACACCCAAGGGCAGTATTTT.